This TCR beta chain was identified in a study of blood T cells in healthy people across ages. Next came a second PCR, run for about 6 to 11 cycles, which used a sample-barcoded 5' primer along with a J-beta primer mix. TCRdb reanalysed the 5' RACE reads using MiXCR and keeps one entry per CDR3 protein. The data show 850,000 or so distinct CDR3 sequences, 29% seen once. V lost 5 bases to trimming and J lost 0 bases, with 16 bases between them. The CDR3 totals 16 residues. CDR1 SGHTA and CDR2 FQGNSA come from the germline V gene. Ten milliliters of peripheral blood were drawn from each donor into EDTA-treated tubes. This clonotype was seen only once.

The V call is TRBV7-2, the J call TRBJ1-1, with D unresolved. Sequenced sample: blood. The sequence was collected from a woman older than 75 in good health. The CDR3 coding sequence is TGTGCCAGCAGCCCCCGGGCGGACGTTATGAACACTGAAGCTTTCTTT. It codes for CASSPRADVMNTEAFF.